This T cell receptor (beta chain) was captured by sequencing in a study of T cells in Graves' hyperthyroidism and ophthalmopathy (dated by TCRdb to 2018 to 2020). Regarding the research as a whole: TCR V-J signatures able to tell the groups apart were searched for in a discovery cohort of 90 to 100 patients, of whom around 42 had Graves' ophthalmopathy and about 55 had stable Graves' hyperthyroidism. In addition, the study compared T-cell repertoires in thyroid tissue and in blood from over 5 Graves' hyperthyroidism patients. For training and testing, the 100 or so patients in the discovery cohort were randomly divided in a 7:3 ratio. After blood sampling, hyperthyroidism patients were treated with methimazole at a starting dose of 30 mg daily, and ophthalmopathy patients were treated with high-dose intravenous methylprednisolone. Prospective prediction of ophthalmopathy was tested in an independent validation cohort consisting of fewer than 20 hyperthyroidism patients and around 16 patients who later progressed to ophthalmopathy. According to the paper, TCR Vbeta CDR3 sequencing was carried out on some 130 peripheral blood samples, which came from fewer than 50 ophthalmopathy, approximately 78 hyperthyroidism and roughly 17 progressor patients. Study-wide conclusions, independent of this receptor: In validation, the model predicted progression to ophthalmopathy a median of around 6.5 months before onset, with roughly 71% sensitivity and roughly 79% specificity. Blood samples also contained most of the expanded thyroid clonotypes (frequency above 0.001), which suggests that blood repertoires may reflect thyroid immune responses. No statistical method was used to set the sample size in advance, and investigators knew the group allocation. In cross-validation, a model built on a 13 V-J signature told ophthalmopathy apart from stable hyperthyroidism with 87.88% sensitivity and approximately 81% specificity, and in testing the same model reached 80%/75%.

The study excluded patients with uncontrolled infections, other autoimmune diseases, pregnancy or lactation. Diagnoses relied on clinical symptoms, serum thyroxine and TRAb, thyroid ultrasound and orbital computed tomography. Trizol reagent was used to extract total RNA, and RNA quality was then checked on an Agilent 2100 Bioanalyzer. This clonotype came up many times. This clone's antigen is unknown. Qualities for individual bases were not recorded, and no much larger clone is one base off. TCR beta CDR3 regions were amplified from RNA transcripts. For the first round of RT-PCR on the TCR CDR3, the HTBI primer set was used together with the Qiagen OneStep RT-PCR kit. Libraries were constructed in a second round of multiplex PCR, after which size selection and purification were performed. Paired-end sequencing of the libraries was performed with 100 bp reads on an Illumina HiSeq2000. The paper's processing steps were these. SOAPnuke was used to process the raw data, with reads discarded if the reads contained adapters or uncalled bases, had a mean Phred below 15, or lacked an exact constant-primer or identifier match. High-quality paired reads were merged using COPE v1.2.5, and each unique nucleotide sequence was defined as a clonotype. MiTCR v1.1 was used to align clonotypes to the IMGT TRBV, TRBD and TRBJ reference segments. The analysis included only V-J combinations with a frequency above 0.0001, which together covered about 99% of the repertoires. The TCS score was defined as the ratio of F50 (clonal expansion) to E x V (chaos), calculated using BLOSUM62-based TCRdist between CDR3 peptides within each V-J. Welch's t-statistics and random forest reduced 514 V-J features to fewer than 15, which were used in a naive Bayes classifier (R e1071). The similarity between thyroid and blood repertoires was quantified using the Morisita-Horn index. TCRdb reprocessed the public reads (quality trimming at Q25 with fastp, clone calling with MiXCR) and kept in-frame beta chains. Records with the same CDR3 protein are collapsed into one entry carrying the most frequent genes and DNA. The V and J calls and clone size are TCRdb's, not the authors'. The sample table records hundreds of thousands of distinct CDR3 sequences; 45% of these occur just once. The ten top clones hold about 7.7% of the sample.

The trim is 1 base for V and 6 bases for J, with a gap of 12 bases between the germline ends. CDR1 and CDR2, per the germline V gene (reference sequence), are LNHNV and YYDKDF. The CDR3 starts with the cysteine, ends with the phenylalanine, and has 15 residues. The kept DNA is CDR3 alone, 45 bases in frame from the first base. The TCR originated in an adult man with Graves' disease, either hyperthyroidism or ophthalmopathy (not recorded which). Sequences were obtained from peripheral blood or thyroid tissue (not recorded which). This receptor chain uses TRBV15 and TRBJ1-4, and perhaps TRBD1 as D gene, on 6 matching bases. The CDR3 corresponds to CATSRVGGRDEKLFF. In nucleotides, the sequence is TGTGCCACCAGCAGAGTTGGGGGGCGCGATGAAAAACTGTTTTTT.